One and the same sample provided the 4 T cell receptor beta chains below, sequenced in a study of T cell responses to AZD1222 COVID-19 vaccine. The repertoire was sequenced with immunoSEQ multiplex PCR; TCRdb's copy has only in-frame clones and lacks some. The table lists 100,000 to 150,000 clones, approximately 92% of them singletons. Sequencing was performed on peripheral blood, taken 28 days after the second AZD1222 dose. These TCRs come from an adult who received the AZD1222 COVID-19 vaccine.

The V and J genes are TRBV9 and TRBJ2-3; D is unclear. The CDR3 length is 13 residues. Germline V gene sequence: CDR1 SGDLS, CDR2 YYNGEE. V lost 0 bases to trimming and J lost 7 bases, with 9 bases between them. CDR3 nucleotide sequence: TGTGCCAGCAGCGTAGACCTGTTGAATACGCAGTATTTT. Protein product: CASSVDLLNTQYF.

This chain uses TRBV10-2 with TRBJ1-2, with a possible D match to TRBD1 (5 bases). Per germline, CDR1 WSHSY and CDR2 SAAADI. CDR3 length: 12 amino acids. Trimming took off 6 bases at V and 8 bases at J, with 13 bases between the two ends. The CDR3 DNA reads TGCGCCAGCAGGGGGGACTTTTACGGCTACACCTTC. Translation gives CASRGDFYGYTF.

This clone has only a few counts. The V call is TRBV19, the J call TRBJ1-4, with 11 bases lining up with TRBD1. The CDR3 sequence is 13 residues long. Germline loops: CDR1 LNHDA, CDR2 SQIVND (reference sequence). V lost 3 bases and J lost 9; bases outside the gene matches: 0. The CDR3 nucleotides read TGTGCCAGTAGTATGGACAGGGGGCAAAAACTGTTTTTT. Protein product: CASSMDRGQKLFF. Full variable domain (outside the CDR3, taken from reference TRBV19 and TRBJ1-4): DGGITQSPKYLFRKEGQNVTLSCEQNLNHDAMYWYRQDPGQGLRLIYYSQIVNDFQKGDIAEGYSVSREKKESFPLTVTSAQKNPTAFYLCASSMDRGQKLFFGSGTQLSVL.

The rearrangement links TRBV6-6 to TRBJ2-1; 9 bases agree with TRBD1. The CDR3 runs to 15 residues. Trimming took 2 bases from V and 7 from J; bases not matched to a gene: 6. CDR1 is MNHNY, CDR2 SVGAGI, per germline (reference sequence). Here the CDR3 DNA reads TGTGCCAGCAGTTACGGGGACAGGGTTTATAATGAGCAGTTCTTC. It is translated as CASSYGDRVYNEQFF.